These 24 T cell receptor beta chains were sequenced from one sample in a study of human T cells and chemical hapten exposure. In TCRdb, the 5' RACE reads were re-called with MiXCR into one record per CDR3 protein. Of some 150,000 distinct CDR3 sequences in the sample, about 4.3% were seen once. Extraction yielded total RNA from whole blood (unfractionated). The receptors derive from a female donor in good health.

J is TRBJ2-5 and V is TRBV5-4, with D possibly matching TRBD1 (6 bases). Germline CDR1 SGHNT, CDR2 YYREEE (reference sequence). V lost 2 bases and J 2 bases, leaving 13 bases between the germline ends. There are 15 residues in the CDR3. CDR3 bases: TGTGCCAGCAGCTTCAGGACAGAACCTCAAGAGACCCAGTACTTC. It is translated as CASSFRTEPQETQYF.

At least ten counts were recorded for this clonotype. This rearrangement joins TRBV15 to TRBJ2-1; D is perhaps TRBD1 (6 bases). This CDR3 has 14 amino acids. The V gene lost 8 bases and the J gene lost 3 bases, with 14 bases spanning the gap. Germline V gene lookup returns CDR1 LNHNV and CDR2 YYDKDF (reference sequence). In nucleotides, the CDR3 is TGTGCCACCCAGGCAGGGGCCGACTACAATGAGCAGTTCTTC. The encoded protein is CATQAGADYNEQFF.

This clonotype has at least ten counts. The chain joins TRBV4-3 to TRBJ1-1, with D tentatively TRBD1 (5 bases). V was pared by 5 bases and J by 11 bases, with 24 bases between. The CDR3 is 15 residues long. From germline, CDR1 is LGHNA and CDR2 YSLEER. The CDR3 sequence is CASSYQWGTNQEAFF. The CDR3 nucleotides are TGCGCCAGCAGCTACCAATGGGGCACAAACCAGGAGGCTTTCTTT.

There are a few counts of this clonotype. The gene calls are TRBV5-8 and TRBJ1-1; maybe TRBD1 (5 bases). CDR3 length: 14 residues. Looked up from germline, CDR1 is SGHTS and CDR2 is YDEGEE. Trimming removed 1 base at V and 4 bases at J, with 11 bases between. CDR3 bases: TGTGCCAGCAGCTTGAATGCCGGGGGCACTGAAGCTTTCTTT. Residues: CASSLNAGGTEAFF.

This clonotype showed up many times. The chain uses TRBV28 and TRBJ2-7; TRBD1 matches at 7 bases. From germline, CDR1 is MDHEN and CDR2 SYDVKM. This CDR3 comprises 13 residues. Trimming took 5 bases from V and 4 from J; bases not matched to a gene: 5. Written as DNA, the CDR3 is TGTGCCAGCAGTCCGACAGGGTATTACGAGCAGTACTTC. Its protein is CASSPTGYYEQYF. Complete variable domain (other parts from reference TRBV28 and TRBJ2-7): DVKVTQSSRYLVKRTGEKVFLECVQDMDHENMFWYRQDPGLGLRLIYFSYDVKMKEKGDIPEGYSVSREKKERFSLILESASTNQTSMYLCASSPTGYYEQYFGPGTRLTVT.

This chain uses TRBV5-1 with TRBJ2-7; D unresolved. The CDR3 sequence is 14 residues long. V lost 0 bases to trimming and J lost 5 bases, with 12 bases between them. The germline gives CDR1 SGHRS, CDR2 YFSETQ. Written as DNA, the CDR3 is TGCGCCAGCAGCTTGGGGCAGGATATCGACGAGCAGTACTTC. Translation gives CASSLGQDIDEQYF.

Turning to this clonotype: Possible read error: a much larger clone is one base away. This chain joins TRBV27 and TRBJ1-5; D not resolved. Per the germline V gene, CDR1 is MNHEY and CDR2 is SMNVEV (reference sequence). Trimming left V 1 base short and J 1 base short, with 8 bases between. This CDR3 contains 15 residues. The CDR3 loop is CASSLFGYSNQPQHF. The CDR3 DNA sequence: TGTGCCAGCAGTTTATTTGGGTACAGCAATCAGCCCCAGCATTTT.

The table lists this clonotype with many counts. The chain has TRBV5-1 and TRBJ1-3; D gene uncertain. V was trimmed by 0 bases and J by 1 base, leaving 11 bases between them. Germline-derived CDR1 and CDR2 are SGHRS and YFSETQ. The CDR3 has 16 amino acids. This CDR3 is CASSLDHQRSGNTIYF. The CDR3 DNA is TGCGCCAGCAGCTTGGACCACCAGCGTTCTGGAAACACCATATATTTT.

The table lists this clonotype with many counts. The V and J genes are TRBV28 and TRBJ1-1; a possible D gene is TRBD1 (5 bases). The V gene's germline CDR1 is MDHEN and CDR2 SYDVKM. Between the trimmed V and J ends, which lost 6 bases and 8 bases, there was a span of 10 bases. This CDR3 region has 11 residues. The CDR3 loop reads CASRRGTEAFF. In nucleotides, the CDR3 is TGTGCCAGCAGACGGGGGACGGAAGCTTTCTTT. The whole variable domain, remainder taken from reference TRBV28 and TRBJ1-1, is DVKVTQSSRYLVKRTGEKVFLECVQDMDHENMFWYRQDPGLGLRLIYFSYDVKMKEKGDIPEGYSVSREKKERFSLILESASTNQTSMYLCASRRGTEAFFGQGTRLTVV.

The V call is TRBV9, the J call TRBJ1-1; D is unresolved. CDR3 length: 15 residues. Germline lookup yields CDR1 SGDLS and CDR2 YYNGEE. The V end was cut by 4 bases, the J end by 1 base, with 14 bases between. CDR3 DNA sequence: TGTGCCAGCAGCCAGACAACGAGTGGGAACACTGAAGCTTTCTTT. Translated, it gives CASSQTTSGNTEAFF. Variable domain in full (rest from reference TRBV9 and TRBJ1-1): DSGVTQTPKHLITATGQRVTLRCSPRSGDLSVYWYQQSLDQGLQFLIQYYNGEERAKGNILERFSAQQFPDLHSELNLSSLELGDSALYFCASSQTTSGNTEAFFGQGTRLTVV.

At least ten counts were recorded for this clonotype. The chain combines TRBV6-5 with TRBJ1-2, with 7 bases matching TRBD1. The CDR3 contains 14 residues. From germline, CDR1 is MNHEY and CDR2 SVGAGI. After removal of 6 bases from V and 5 bases from J, the junction contained 9 bases not matched to a gene. CDR3 sequence: CASSSQGGAYGYTF. The CDR3 nucleotides read TGTGCCAGCAGCTCTCAGGGGGGCGCATATGGCTACACCTTC.

This clonotype was counted at least ten times. V is TRBV18 and J is TRBJ1-1, with 7 nucleotides matching TRBD1. Per the germline V gene, CDR1 is KGHSH and CDR2 is LQKENI. CDR3 length: 16 residues. The J segment lost 1 base and the V segment lost 2 bases, leaving 7 bases of the junction unmatched. As DNA, the CDR3 is TGTGCCAGCTCACCATTCACAGGGGACCCGAACACTGAAGCTTTCTTT. It is translated as CASSPFTGDPNTEAFF.

This clonotype was observed at least ten times. The genes are TRBV20-1 and TRBJ1-1; unclear D gene. The germline V gene encodes CDR1 DFQATT and CDR2 SNEGSKA (reference sequence). The CDR3 has 15 residues. Trimming removed 0 bases from V and 4 bases from J, with 15 bases in between. In DNA form, the CDR3 reads TGCAGTGCTAGAGATTTACGGCGGGAGAGCACTGAAGCTTTCTTT. Encoded protein: CSARDLRRESTEAFF.

The rearrangement uses TRBV4-2 and TRBJ2-7; TRBD1 aligns across 9 bases. The CDR3 covers 16 residues. CDR1 is LGHNA, CDR2 YNFKEQ, per germline. After removal of 2 bases from V and 5 bases from J, the junction contained 10 bases not matched to a gene. The CDR3 spells CASSQYDRGGSDEQYF. The CDR3 nucleotides read TGTGCCAGCAGCCAATATGACAGGGGGGGTTCCGACGAGCAGTACTTC.

The chain links TRBV2 to TRBJ1-4; perhaps TRBD1 as D (6 bases). The CDR3 has 15 amino acids. Trimming removed 8 bases at V and 4 bases at J, with 17 bases between. Germline V gene sequence: CDR1 SNHLY, CDR2 FYNNEI. CDR3 residues: CASHRGGRGNEKLFF. The CDR3 DNA follows: TGTGCCAGCCACCGGGGGGGGCGCGGTAATGAAAAACTGTTTTTT. Full variable domain (missing parts from reference TRBV2 and TRBJ1-4): EPEVTQTPSHQVTQMGQEVILRCVPISNHLYFYWYRQILGQKVEFLVSFYNNEISEKSEIFDDQFSVERPDGSNFTLKIRSTKLEDSAMYFCASHRGGRGNEKLFFGSGTQLSVL.

The V call is TRBV20-1, the J call TRBJ2-4; the match to TRBD1 covers 8 bases. The V and J ends lost 3 bases and 0 bases, in that order; junction bases with no gene match: 16. CDR1 and CDR2 (germline): DFQATT, SNEGSKA (reference sequence). The CDR3 length is 19 residues. CDR3 bases: TGCAGTGCTAGTAACCACGGGACAGGTGGATTAGTAGCCAAAAACATTCAGTACTTC. Encoded protein: CSASNHGTGGLVAKNIQYF.

This clonotype was counted at least ten times. The V call is TRBV7-2, the J call TRBJ2-3; D possibly corresponds to TRBD2 (6 bases). The CDR3 is 15 residues long. The ends were cut back, 1 base at V and 0 bases at J, with 8 bases in the middle. Per germline, CDR1 SGHTA and CDR2 FQGNSA. CDR3 DNA: TGTGCCAGCAGCTTAGGGGGACTCAGCACAGATACGCAGTATTTT. It encodes CASSLGGLSTDTQYF.

This clonotype was picked up many times. The CDR3 DNA follows: TGTGCCAGCAGCTTACTCCGGGGCAGCTCCTACAATGAGCAGTTCTTC. Translation: CASSLLRGSSYNEQFF. The chain carries TRBV7-2 and TRBJ2-1, with D tentatively TRBD1 or TRBD2 (5 bases each). Germline values: CDR1 SGHTA, CDR2 FQGNSA. The CDR3 consists of 16 residues. The ends were cut back, 2 bases at V and 0 bases at J, with 11 bases in the middle.

This clonotype occurred many times. The genes are TRBV10-3 and TRBJ2-1; 12 nucleotides align to TRBD1. There are 15 residues in the CDR3. The V and J ends lost 6 bases and 2 bases, in that order; junction bases with no gene match: 2. Looked up from germline, CDR1 is ENHRY and CDR2 is SYGVKD. The CDR3 loop reads CAIRGDRGPYNEQFF. CDR3 DNA: TGTGCCATCAGGGGGGACAGGGGGCCCTACAATGAGCAGTTCTTC.

This clonotype has only a few counts. The chain uses TRBV12-5 and TRBJ2-1; no firm D call. Trimming removed 0 bases at V and 4 bases at J, with 7 bases between. The CDR3 extends over 14 amino acids. Germline CDR1 reads LGHNT; CDR2 reads FRNRAP. Here the CDR3 DNA reads TGTGCTAGTGGTTTGGTAACTACTTACAATGAGCAGTTCTTC. Encoded protein: CASGLVTTYNEQFF. Drawing the rest from reference TRBV12-5 and TRBJ2-1, the complete variable domain is DARVTQTPRHKVTEMGQEVTMRCQPILGHNTVFWYRQTMMQGLELLAYFRNRAPLDDSGMPKDRFSAEMPDATLATLKIQPSEPRDSAVYFCASGLVTTYNEQFFGPGTRLTVL.

This clonotype was counted ten times or more. The chain is built from TRBV7-2 and TRBJ1-2; D gene ambiguous. CDR1 is SGHTA, CDR2 FQGNSA, per germline. The CDR3 extends over 14 amino acids. V lost 4 bases and J lost 0, with 9 bases in between. The CDR3 reads CASSSTNTNYGYTF. CDR3 coding DNA: TGTGCCAGCAGCTCGACAAATACTAACTATGGCTACACCTTC.

This clonotype has at least ten counts. The rearrangement uses TRBV7-2 and TRBJ1-1; 8 nucleotides line up with TRBD1. In germline, CDR1 is SGHTA, CDR2 FQGNSA. This CDR3 region has 18 residues. With 0 bases clipped from V and 5 bases from J, the junction kept 14 bases outside the gene matches. The CDR3 bases are TGTGCCAGCAGCTTAGCGTCGTTTGGCAGGGGGCTTGGTACTGAAGCTTTCTTT. This codes for CASSLASFGRGLGTEAFF.

This clonotype was found a few times. The J gene is TRBJ1-5, the V gene TRBV6-1; unclear D gene. CDR1 is MNHNS and CDR2 is SASEGT in the germline V gene. The CDR3 is 15 amino acids. V was cut by 3 bases and J by 6 bases, with 15 bases left in between. The CDR3 region has the DNA TGTGCCAGCAGTGAGGGCCCGCTGGTGGGTCAGCCCCAGCATTTT. Translation gives CASSEGPLVGQPQHF.

This clonotype was seen a few times. The chain couples TRBV7-3 to TRBJ2-2; D gene unclear. Germline V gene sequence: CDR1 SGHTA, CDR2 FQGTGA. V was clipped by 1 base and J by 8 bases, with 5 bases between them. This CDR3 has 12 amino acids. Here the CDR3 reads CASSLSGGELFF. For the CDR3, the DNA is TGTGCCAGCAGCTTAAGTGGTGGGGAGCTGTTTTTT. The whole variable domain, filled in from reference TRBV7-3 and TRBJ2-2, reads GAGVSQTPSNKVTEKGKYVELRCDPISGHTALYWYRQSLGQGPEFLIYFQGTGAADDSGLPNDRFFAVRPEGSVSTLKIQRTERGDSAVYLCASSLSGGELFFGEGSRLTVL.